Listed here is a single T cell receptor (beta chain). Antigen: not known. Per sorted-subset replicate PCR, input was 150 to 250 ng DNA, representing tens of thousands of T cell genomes. Measured with immunoSEQ multiplex PCR; TCRdb has only the in-frame clones, and not every one. The table shows about 380,000 clones, with 90% to 98% occurring only once. This sample stems from a study of shared clonotypes between healthy human individuals. Study as a whole: CD8 memory received one plate per donor, CD8 naive two, CD4 memory three and CD4 naive three. Broader study findings: Exclusively blood specimens were collected; tissue repertoires likely differ.

The germline V gene has CDR1 GTSNPN and CDR2 SVGIG (reference sequence). V dropped 4 bases and J dropped 0 bases, with 4 bases sitting between them. The CDR3 extends over 11 amino acids. The clonotype comes from a man aged 30-40 years in good health. The chain is built from TRBV30 and TRBJ2-7; the D is unclear. The source material was memory CD8+ T cells sorted from blood. Subset denoted: CD45RO+ cells pooled with CCR7-negative TemRA cells. CDR3 in DNA: TGTGCCTGGAAAGGCTCCTACGAGCAGTACTTC. Translated: CAWKGSYEQYF.